This T cell receptor (beta chain) stems from a study of T cell clonotyping in hematopoietic cell transplantation. Comments on this clone: Its matching antigen is unknown.

The study, taken as a whole, reports: After transplant, recipient diversity fell while pathologically expanded clonotypes grew through day 180. Higher Inverse Simpson Index values in graft donor and pretransplant recipient predicted broader posttransplant TCR diversity. At the given depth, recipient repertoires were over 95% de novo clonotypes.

Samples: about 28 days before transplant, then days 30, 100 and 180 after. The CDR3 extends over 19 amino acids. Trimming at V came to 0 bases and at J to 0 bases, leaving 14 bases not matched to a gene. Some clones are missing from TCRdb's copy, which holds only in-frame ones; the method was immunoSEQ multiplex PCR. The table has 15,000 to 20,000 clones, more than 75% seen once; the top ten hold about 4.2%. The chain uses TRBV5-3 and TRBJ2-7; TRBD1 matches at 8 bases. TRBV5-3 is reported as an ORF; its role is uncertain. The sample was PBMCs, taken 100 days after allogeneic stem cell transplant. The receptor was isolated from a male patient over 55 who had an allogeneic stem cell transplant from a related donor, so the T cells may come from the graft donor. Some clones in this sample may be carry-over from other donors' samples. As DNA, the CDR3 is TGTGCCAGAAGCTTGGCCACCAGACGGGTAACAGGGGGCTCCTACGAGCAGTACTTC. Translation gives CARSLATRRVTGGSYEQYF.